The following is a T cell receptor beta chain sequence with its context. The antigen it recognizes is unknown. No base-level quality is on record; no much larger clone is a single base apart. This sample was taken from a study of vaccination and CD4 T cells after COVID-19 (dated by TCRdb to the early 2020s). About the study as a whole: Convalescent patients had a positive SARS-CoV-2 result on nasal swab PCR, and of these patients, several had mild disease and one had severe disease. The convalescent cohort included six males and four females, with two Hispanic individuals, seven Caucasians, two Asians and one multiracial person. Participants received two doses of either the Pfizer-BioNTech BNT162b2 vaccine (n=8) or the Moderna mRNA-1273 vaccine (n=2). Post-COVID blood samples from convalescent patients were collected a median of about 110 days after diagnosis, with a range of roughly 35 to 161 days. Post-vaccine blood samples were collected a median of approximately eleven weeks after the second vaccine dose, ranging from about 12 to 250 days. The cultures were stimulated with overlapping spike peptide pools from SARS-CoV-2 and from the common cold coronaviruses HCoV-NL63, HCoV-OC43 and HCoV-229E. Control cultures used a CEFX viral epitope pool as positive control, an HIV-1 Nef peptide pool as negative control, or no peptide. In ten to eleven COVID-19 convalescent patients and 4 infection-naive healthy vaccine recipients, researchers compared the spike-specific CD4+ TCR repertoire from before mRNA vaccination with the repertoire from after. Paper-wide results and their limitations: The median number of SARS-CoV-2-reactive clonotypes rose from 20 to 25 after infection to 38 after vaccination, but the change was not significant. Nearly all vaccine-specific clones in convalescent patients (304 of 307) were mono-reactive for SARS-CoV-2 spike rather than cross-reactive with common cold coronaviruses. In convalescent patients, a median roughly 85% of post-vaccine SARS-CoV-2-reactive clones were detected only after vaccination, and vaccine-specific priming was suggested by this finding. The number of convalescent patients in the study was relatively small, and the study did not examine early timepoints following natural infection.

The library came from PCR. DNA from cultured CD4+ T cells was subjected to TCR sequencing with the Oncomine TCR Beta short-read assay at the Johns Hopkins FTIC core. The QIAamp micro DNA kit was used to extract genomic DNA from the cultured CD4+ T cells. The Oncomine TCR Beta libraries from cultured CD4+ T cells were pooled using unique dual indexes and then sequenced on an Illumina iSeq 100. As for the original processing: Non-productive sequences were filtered out, and CDR3s that did not start with C, did not end with F or W, or were shorter than 7 amino acids were discarded. Antigen-specific clonotypes were identified with the MANAFEST web application by comparing peptide-stimulated wells with reference and other culture wells. An FDR below 0.05, an odds ratio above 5, and a productive frequency above 0.1% in at least two of three replicate wells were required for clones to be considered positive. Clonotypes that were significantly expanded in both SARS-CoV-2 spike wells and at least one common cold coronavirus spike condition were defined as cross-reactive. Using R version 3.6.1, CDR3 homology was evaluated through Levenshtein distances (stringdist) along with unrooted phylogenetic trees (ape). The public reads were reprocessed in TCRdb via fastp at Q25 and MiXCR, keeping in-frame beta chains. A single entry per CDR3 protein holds the most common genes and DNA from its merged rows. TCRdb's processing, not the study's, gives the V and J calls here. For this sample there are around 5,000 distinct CDR3 sequences; 46% appear just once. Approximately 60% of the sample is in the top ten clones.

In the paper's terms, the treatment or condition label means: roughly 10-day PBMC culture with coronavirus spike peptide pools or control peptides (ViraFEST assay). To expand antigen-specific T cells with peptide pools and then pick out the expanded clonotypes through TCR sequencing, the study relied on the ViraFEST assay. The convalescent patients' positive SARS-CoV-2 PCR tests were from March to December 2020, which was before the Alpha, Beta and Delta variants emerged in the United States. Each well held 2.1 million or so PBMCs cultured in IMDM containing around 5% human AB serum and around 10 IU/ml IL-2, with 7.5 to 10 ug/ml peptide pools added. On days 3 and 7, half of the culture medium was replaced with fresh IL-2-containing medium. Once the cells had been in culture for around ten days, the EasySep CD4+ T cell isolation kit was used to isolate CD4+ T cells by negative selection. Ficoll-Paque Plus gradient centrifugation was used to isolate PBMCs from whole blood, and the isolated PBMCs were then either used fresh or cryopreserved at -140C. In general, triplicate wells were set up for every culture condition.

Including cysteine and phenylalanine, the CDR3 has 17 amino acids. CDR3 DNA is the only sequence kept; it has 51 bases, read in frame from the first base. CDR1 and CDR2 (SNHLY, FYNNEI) derive from the germline V gene. Trimming removed 2 bases from V and 0 bases from J, leaving 11 bases between the germline ends. The rearranged chain carries TRBV2 and TRBJ1-6; the D gene is not confidently resolved. The sample taken for sequencing was CD4+ T cells from blood, cultured in vitro. The clonotype comes from a human donor who had recovered from COVID-19. The sequenced DNA: TGTGCCAGCAGTGAAAGGCACTTCAGCTCCTATAATTCACCCCTCCACTTT. This is translated as CASSERHFSSYNSPLHF.